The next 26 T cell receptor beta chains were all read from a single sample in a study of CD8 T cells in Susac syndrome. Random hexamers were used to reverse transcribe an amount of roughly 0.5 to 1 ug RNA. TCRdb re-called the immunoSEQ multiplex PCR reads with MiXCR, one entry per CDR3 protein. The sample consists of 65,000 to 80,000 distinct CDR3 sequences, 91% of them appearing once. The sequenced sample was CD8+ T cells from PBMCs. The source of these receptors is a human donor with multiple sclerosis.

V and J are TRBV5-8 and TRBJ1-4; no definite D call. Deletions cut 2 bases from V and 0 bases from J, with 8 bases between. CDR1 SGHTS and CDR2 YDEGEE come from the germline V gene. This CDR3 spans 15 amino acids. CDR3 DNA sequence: TGTGCCAGCAGCTTTGGGTGGACAACTAATGAAAAACTGTTTTTT. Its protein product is CASSFGWTTNEKLFF.

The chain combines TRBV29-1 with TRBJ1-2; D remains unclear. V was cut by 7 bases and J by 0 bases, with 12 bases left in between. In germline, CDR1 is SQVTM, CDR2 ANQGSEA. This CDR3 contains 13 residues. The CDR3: CSAQHPTNYGYTF. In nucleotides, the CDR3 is TGCAGCGCCCAACACCCCACTAACTATGGCTACACCTTC. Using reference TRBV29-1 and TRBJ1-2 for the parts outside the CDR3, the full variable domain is SAVISQKPSRDICQRGTSLTIQCQVDSQVTMMFWYRQQPGQSLTLIATANQGSEATYESGFVIDKFPISRPNLTFSTLTVSNMSPEDSSIYLCSAQHPTNYGYTFGSGTRLTVV.

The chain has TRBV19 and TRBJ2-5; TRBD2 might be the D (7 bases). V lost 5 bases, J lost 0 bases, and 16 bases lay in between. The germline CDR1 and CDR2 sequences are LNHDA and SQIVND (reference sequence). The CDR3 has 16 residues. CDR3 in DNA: TGTGCCAGTAGTGTCCGCGGGGGCCCGTACCAAGAGACCCAGTACTTC. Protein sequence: CASSVRGGPYQETQYF.

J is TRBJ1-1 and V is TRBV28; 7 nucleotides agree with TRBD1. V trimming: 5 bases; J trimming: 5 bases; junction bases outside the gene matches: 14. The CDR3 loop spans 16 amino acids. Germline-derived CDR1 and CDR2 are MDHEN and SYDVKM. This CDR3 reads CASSPIRGGGTTEAFF. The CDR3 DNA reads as TGTGCCAGCAGTCCAATCAGGGGAGGGGGCACGACTGAAGCTTTCTTT.

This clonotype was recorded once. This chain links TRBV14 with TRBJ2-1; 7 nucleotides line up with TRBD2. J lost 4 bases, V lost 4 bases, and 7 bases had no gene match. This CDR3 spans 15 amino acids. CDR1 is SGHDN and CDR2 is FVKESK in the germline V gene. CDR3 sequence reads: CASSRGASGYNEQFF. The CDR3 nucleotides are TGTGCCAGCAGCCGAGGGGCTAGCGGATACAATGAGCAGTTCTTC.

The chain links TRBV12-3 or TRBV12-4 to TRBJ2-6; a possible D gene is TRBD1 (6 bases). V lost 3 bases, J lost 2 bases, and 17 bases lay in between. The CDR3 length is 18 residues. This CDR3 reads CASSFTGQGITGANVLTF. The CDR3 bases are TGTGCCAGCAGTTTCACCGGGCAGGGGATCACTGGGGCCAACGTCCTGACTTTC.

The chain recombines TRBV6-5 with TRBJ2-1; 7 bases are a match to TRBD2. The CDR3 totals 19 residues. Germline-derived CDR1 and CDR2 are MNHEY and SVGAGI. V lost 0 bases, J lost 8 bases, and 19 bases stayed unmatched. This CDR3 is CASSYSHSRMAGEEDEQFF. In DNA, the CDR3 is TGTGCCAGCAGTTACTCTCACTCCCGGATGGCGGGAGAGGAGGATGAGCAGTTCTTC.

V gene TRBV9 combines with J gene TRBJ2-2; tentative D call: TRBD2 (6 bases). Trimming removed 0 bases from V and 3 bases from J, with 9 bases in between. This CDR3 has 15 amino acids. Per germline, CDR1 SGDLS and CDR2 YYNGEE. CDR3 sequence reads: CASSVAWGDTGELFF. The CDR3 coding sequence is TGTGCCAGCAGCGTAGCTTGGGGGGACACCGGGGAGCTGTTTTTT.

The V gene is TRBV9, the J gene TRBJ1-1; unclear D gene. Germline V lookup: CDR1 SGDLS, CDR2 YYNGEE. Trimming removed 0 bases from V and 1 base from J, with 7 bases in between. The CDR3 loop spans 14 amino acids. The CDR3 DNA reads TGTGCCAGCAGCGTAGGTGGGCAGAACACTGAAGCTTTCTTT. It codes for CASSVGGQNTEAFF.

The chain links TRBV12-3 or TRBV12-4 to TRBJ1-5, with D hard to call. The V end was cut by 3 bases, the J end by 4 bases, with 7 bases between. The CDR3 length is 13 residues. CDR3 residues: CASSFGLNQPQHF. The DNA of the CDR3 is TGTGCCAGCAGTTTTGGCTTAAATCAGCCCCAGCATTTT.

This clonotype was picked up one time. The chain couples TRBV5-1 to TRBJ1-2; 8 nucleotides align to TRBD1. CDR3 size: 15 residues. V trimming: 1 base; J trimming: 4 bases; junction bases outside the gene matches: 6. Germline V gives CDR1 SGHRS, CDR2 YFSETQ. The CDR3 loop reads CASSLFQGAGYGYTF. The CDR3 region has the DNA TGCGCCAGCAGCTTGTTCCAGGGGGCTGGCTATGGCTACACCTTC.

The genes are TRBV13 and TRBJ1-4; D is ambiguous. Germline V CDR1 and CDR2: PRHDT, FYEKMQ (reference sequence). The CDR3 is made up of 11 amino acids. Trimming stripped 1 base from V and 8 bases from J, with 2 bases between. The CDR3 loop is CASSLEEKLFF. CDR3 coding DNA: TGTGCCAGCAGCTTAGAGGAAAAACTGTTTTTT.

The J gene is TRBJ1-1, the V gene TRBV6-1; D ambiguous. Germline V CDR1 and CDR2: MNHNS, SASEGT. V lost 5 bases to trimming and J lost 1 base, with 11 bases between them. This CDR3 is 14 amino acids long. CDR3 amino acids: CASSQGIANTEAFF. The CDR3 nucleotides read TGTGCCAGCAGTCAAGGGATTGCGAACACTGAAGCTTTCTTT.

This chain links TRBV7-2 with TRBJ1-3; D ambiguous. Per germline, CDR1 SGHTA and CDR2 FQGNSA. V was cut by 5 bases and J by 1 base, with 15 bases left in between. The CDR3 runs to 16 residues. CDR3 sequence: CASSRGPPRSGNTIYF. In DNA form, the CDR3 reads TGTGCCAGCAGCCGAGGACCCCCGAGGTCTGGAAACACCATATATTTT.

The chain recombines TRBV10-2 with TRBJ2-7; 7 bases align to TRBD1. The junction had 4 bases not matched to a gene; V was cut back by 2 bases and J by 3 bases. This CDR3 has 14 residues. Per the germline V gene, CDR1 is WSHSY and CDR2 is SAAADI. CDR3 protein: CASSEPDRVYEQYF. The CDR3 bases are TGCGCCAGCAGTGAGCCCGACAGGGTCTACGAGCAGTACTTC.

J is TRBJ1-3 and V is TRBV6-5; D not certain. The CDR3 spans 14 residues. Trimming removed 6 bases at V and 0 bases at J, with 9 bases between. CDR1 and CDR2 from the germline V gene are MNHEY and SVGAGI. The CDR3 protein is CASRGSLSGNTIYF. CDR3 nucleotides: TGTGCCAGCAGAGGATCTCTCTCTGGAAACACCATATATTTT.

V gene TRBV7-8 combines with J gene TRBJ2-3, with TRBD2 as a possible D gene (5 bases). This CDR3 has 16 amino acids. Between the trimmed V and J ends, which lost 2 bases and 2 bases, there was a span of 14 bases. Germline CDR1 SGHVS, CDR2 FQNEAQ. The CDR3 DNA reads TGTGCCAGCAGCTTACTATCTGGAGCGGTCACAGATACGCAGTATTTT. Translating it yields CASSLLSGAVTDTQYF.

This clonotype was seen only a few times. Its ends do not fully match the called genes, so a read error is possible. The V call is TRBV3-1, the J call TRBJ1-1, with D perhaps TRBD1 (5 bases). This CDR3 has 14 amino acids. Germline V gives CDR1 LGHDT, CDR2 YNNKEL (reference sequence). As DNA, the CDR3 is TGTGCCAGCAGCCCCCTAGGGGCGGGCACTGAGGCTTTCTTT. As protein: CASSPLGAGTEAFF.

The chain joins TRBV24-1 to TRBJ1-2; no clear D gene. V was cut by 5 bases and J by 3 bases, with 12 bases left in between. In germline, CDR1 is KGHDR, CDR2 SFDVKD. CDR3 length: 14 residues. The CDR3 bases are TGTGCCACCAGTGCTAACCAGTACTACTATGGCTACACCTTC. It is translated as CATSANQYYYGYTF.

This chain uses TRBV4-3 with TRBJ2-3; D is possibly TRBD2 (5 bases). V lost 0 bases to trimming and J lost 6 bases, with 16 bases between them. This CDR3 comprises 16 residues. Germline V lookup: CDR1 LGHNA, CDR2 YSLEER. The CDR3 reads CASSQEGRTDRDTQYF. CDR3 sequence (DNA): TGCGCCAGCAGCCAAGAGGGGAGAACCGACCGCGATACGCAGTATTTT.

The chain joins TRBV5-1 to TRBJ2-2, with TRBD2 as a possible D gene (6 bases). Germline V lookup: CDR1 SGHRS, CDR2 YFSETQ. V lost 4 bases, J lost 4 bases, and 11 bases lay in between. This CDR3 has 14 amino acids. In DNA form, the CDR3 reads TGCGCCAGCAGCCTGCTGGGGGGCACCGGGGAGCTGTTTTTT. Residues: CASSLLGGTGELFF.

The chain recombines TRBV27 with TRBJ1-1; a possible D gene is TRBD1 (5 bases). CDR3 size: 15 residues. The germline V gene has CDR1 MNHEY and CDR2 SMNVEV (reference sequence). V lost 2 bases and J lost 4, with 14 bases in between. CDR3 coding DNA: TGTGCCAGCAGTTTAAGGGCAGGGAGTATCACTGAAGCTTTCTTT. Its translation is CASSLRAGSITEAFF.

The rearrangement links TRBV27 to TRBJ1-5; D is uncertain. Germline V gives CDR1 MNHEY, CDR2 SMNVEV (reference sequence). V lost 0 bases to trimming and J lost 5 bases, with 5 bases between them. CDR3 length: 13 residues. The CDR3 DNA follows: TGTGCCAGCAGTTTATCGTTCCATCAGCCCCAGCATTTT. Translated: CASSLSFHQPQHF.

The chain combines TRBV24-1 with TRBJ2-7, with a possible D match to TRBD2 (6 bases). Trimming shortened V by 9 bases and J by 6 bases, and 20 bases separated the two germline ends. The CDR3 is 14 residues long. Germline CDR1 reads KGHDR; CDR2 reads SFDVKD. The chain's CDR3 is CATRESGNPGEQYF. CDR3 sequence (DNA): TGTGCCACCCGGGAGTCCGGGAACCCGGGCGAGCAGTACTTC.

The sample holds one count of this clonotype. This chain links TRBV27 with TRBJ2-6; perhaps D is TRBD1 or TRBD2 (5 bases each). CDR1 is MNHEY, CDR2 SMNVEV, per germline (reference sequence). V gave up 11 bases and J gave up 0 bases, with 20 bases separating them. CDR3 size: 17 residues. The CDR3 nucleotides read TGTGCCTCCTTGTGGGGGAAAGTAAGCTCTGGGGCCAACGTCCTGACTTTC. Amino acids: CASLWGKVSSGANVLTF.

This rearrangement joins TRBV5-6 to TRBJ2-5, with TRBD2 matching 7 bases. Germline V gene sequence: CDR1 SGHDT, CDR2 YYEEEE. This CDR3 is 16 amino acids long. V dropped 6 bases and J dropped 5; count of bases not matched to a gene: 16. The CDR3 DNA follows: TGTGCCAGCACCGCCGTCCCGGGGGGTGGTGGGGAGACCCAGTACTTC. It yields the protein CASTAVPGGGGETQYF.